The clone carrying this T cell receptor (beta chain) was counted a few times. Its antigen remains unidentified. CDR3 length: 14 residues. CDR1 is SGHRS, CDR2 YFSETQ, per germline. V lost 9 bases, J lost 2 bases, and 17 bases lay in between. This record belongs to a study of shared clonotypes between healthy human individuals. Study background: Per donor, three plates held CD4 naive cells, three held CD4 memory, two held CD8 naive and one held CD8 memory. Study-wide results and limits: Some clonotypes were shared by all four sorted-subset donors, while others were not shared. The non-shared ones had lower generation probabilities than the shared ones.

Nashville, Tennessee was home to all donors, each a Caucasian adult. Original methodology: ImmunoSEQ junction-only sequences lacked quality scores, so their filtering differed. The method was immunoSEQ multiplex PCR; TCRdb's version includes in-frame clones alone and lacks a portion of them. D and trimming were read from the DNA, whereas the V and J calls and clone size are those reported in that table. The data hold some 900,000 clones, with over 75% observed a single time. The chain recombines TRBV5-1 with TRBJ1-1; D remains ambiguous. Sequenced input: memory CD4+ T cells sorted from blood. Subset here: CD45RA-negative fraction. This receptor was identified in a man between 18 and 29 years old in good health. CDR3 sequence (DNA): TGCGCCACCACGAGCAACGACGGAAACACTGAAGCTTTCTTT. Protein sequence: CATTSNDGNTEAFF.